These 20 T cell receptor beta chains originate from one sample sequenced in a study of blood T cell repertoires in COVID-19. Measured with immunoSEQ multiplex PCR; TCRdb has only the in-frame clones, and not every one. The sample has 130,000 to 150,000 clones, around nine tenths seen once; the top ten hold 2.3%. The sample was peripheral blood. The receptors here all came from a human donor in a cohort sampled during active COVID-19.

The chain combines TRBV3-1 (or the pseudogene TRBV3-2) with TRBJ2-7, with a weak D call TRBD1 (6 bases). CDR3 length: 14 amino acids. The germline V and J ends were trimmed by 4 bases and 3 bases, with 13 bases remaining between them. From germline, CDR1 is LGHDT and CDR2 YNNKEL (reference sequence). The CDR3 is CASSPDSEFYEQYF. The DNA for the CDR3 is TGTGCCAGCAGCCCGGACAGCGAATTCTACGAGCAGTACTTC.

This chain connects TRBV4-1 to TRBJ2-5; D may be TRBD1 (6 bases). The V and J ends lost 1 base and 2 bases respectively, with 11 bases between them. Looked up from germline, CDR1 is MGHRA and CDR2 is YSYEKL. CDR3 length equals 15 residues. The CDR3 spells CASSQVRTAQETQYF. The CDR3 coding sequence is TGCGCCAGCAGCCAAGTCAGGACAGCTCAAGAGACCCAGTACTTC.

The chain has TRBV5-4 and TRBJ2-2; 7 bases fit TRBD1. Germline CDR1 SGHNT, CDR2 YYREEE (reference sequence). Unmatched junction bases numbered 7, after V lost 6 bases and J lost 5 bases. The CDR3 length is 14 residues. The CDR3 is CASTSRGLTGELFF. CDR3 DNA: TGTGCCAGCACCTCGAGGGGGCTAACCGGGGAGCTGTTTTTT. The complete variable domain, with remaining parts taken from reference TRBV5-4 and TRBJ2-2, reads ETGVTQSPTHLIKTRGQQVTLRCSSQSGHNTVSWYQQALGQGPQFIFQYYREEENGRGNFPPRFSGLQFPNYSSELNVNALELDDSALYLCASTSRGLTGELFFGEGSRLTVL.

This chain joins TRBV28 and TRBJ2-3; 9 nucleotides align to TRBD1. Per germline, CDR1 MDHEN and CDR2 SYDVKM. CDR3 length: 12 amino acids. Here the CDR3 DNA reads TGTACTACAGGGGGCACCACAGATACGCAGTATTTT. It translates to CTTGGTTDTQYF.

V usage is TRBV5-5 and J usage is TRBJ1-1, with D perhaps matching TRBD1 (5 bases). The germline V gene has CDR1 SGHKS and CDR2 YYEKEE (reference sequence). This CDR3 region has 16 residues. V was pared by 0 bases and J by 1 base, with 13 bases between. In DNA, the CDR3 is TGTGCCAGCAGCTTGGGTTCAGGGAGGCGGAACACTGAAGCTTTCTTT. This translates into CASSLGSGRRNTEAFF.

This chain connects TRBV27 to TRBJ1-4; D possibly corresponds to TRBD1 (6 bases). CDR1 and CDR2 from the germline V gene are MNHEY and SMNVEV (reference sequence). The V gene lost 2 bases and the J gene lost 7 bases, with 14 bases spanning the gap. The CDR3 is 15 residues long. The DNA of the CDR3 is TGTGCCAGCAGTTTAAGCAGGGGTGAGGTTGAAAAACTGTTTTTT. Residues: CASSLSRGEVEKLFF.

This clone has more than one count but fewer than ten. The chain has TRBV5-4 and TRBJ1-1, with a possible D match to TRBD1 (6 bases). Germline V gene data show CDR1 as SGHNT and CDR2 as YYREEE (reference sequence). CDR3 size: 16 residues. With 4 bases removed from V and 0 bases from J, the gap between germline ends came to 16 bases. CDR3 region: CASSPGGRSVNTEAFF. DNA for the CDR3: TGTGCCAGCAGCCCCGGGGGGCGGTCGGTGAACACTGAAGCTTTCTTT.

Comment on this clone: At one of its ends the junction is not consistent with the germline gene, which may arise from a read error. The genes are TRBV3-1 (or the pseudogene TRBV3-2) and TRBJ2-2; 12 bases align to TRBD1. The germline CDR1 and CDR2 sequences are LGHDT and YNNKEL (reference sequence). This CDR3 spans 18 amino acids. This CDR3 reads CASSQAGTGGFQAGELFF. As DNA, the CDR3 is TGTGCCAGCAGTCAAGCAGGGACAGGGGGCTTTCAGGCCGGGGAGCTGTTTTTT.

The genes are TRBV23-1 and TRBJ2-2; D is ambiguous. TRBV23-1 is reported as an ORF; its role is uncertain. V shed 0 bases and J shed 3 bases, with 11 bases lying between them. The CDR3 sequence is 16 residues long. The CDR3 DNA reads TGCGCCAGCAGTCAATCGCACTATCGGGACACCGGGGAGCTGTTTTTT. Residues: CASSQSHYRDTGELFF.

The chain couples TRBV28 to TRBJ1-5; 7 bases map to TRBD1. The CDR3 sequence is 15 residues long. Per the germline V gene, CDR1 is MDHEN and CDR2 is SYDVKM. V was clipped by 6 bases and J by 2 bases; unmatched bases: 7. CDR3 region: CASRRRDSRNQPQHF. The CDR3 DNA follows: TGTGCCAGCAGACGCCGGGACAGCCGCAATCAGCCCCAGCATTTT.

V gene TRBV7-9 combines with J gene TRBJ1-5, with D perhaps TRBD1 (5 bases). The CDR3 runs to 14 residues. V shed 5 bases and J shed 6 bases, with 14 bases lying between them. Germline V lookup: CDR1 SEHNR, CDR2 FQNEAQ (reference sequence). This CDR3 reads CASSQGGESQPQHF. CDR3 nucleotide sequence: TGTGCCAGCAGCCAGGGAGGGGAGAGTCAGCCCCAGCATTTT.

V gene TRBV19 combines with J gene TRBJ2-1; 8 bases align to TRBD1. From germline, CDR1 is LNHDA and CDR2 SQIVND (reference sequence). This CDR3 is built from 12 residues. V gave up 4 bases and J gave up 10 bases; unmatched junction bases: 3. In DNA form, the CDR3 reads TGTGCCAGTAGTAGGGACAGGATAGAGCAGTTCTTC. Translation gives CASSRDRIEQFF.

V and J are TRBV10-3 and TRBJ2-1; tentatively, D is TRBD1 (5 bases). Trimming shortened V by 0 bases and J by 8 bases, and 20 bases separated the two germline ends. CDR1 ENHRY and CDR2 SYGVKD come from the germline V gene. This CDR3 is built from 17 residues. The CDR3 is CAISESWGQGSTDEQFF. CDR3 DNA sequence: TGTGCCATCAGTGAGTCATGGGGCCAGGGCTCAACCGATGAGCAGTTCTTC.

The V gene is TRBV29-1, the J gene TRBJ1-2; D might be TRBD1 (5 bases). CDR1 and CDR2 from the germline V gene are SQVTM and ANQGSEA. V was clipped by 3 bases and J by 0 bases, with 14 bases between them. The CDR3 is made up of 15 amino acids. The CDR3 is CSVDGGSATNYGYTF. The CDR3, as DNA: TGCAGCGTTGATGGGGGGAGTGCCACTAACTATGGCTACACCTTC.

The V and J genes are TRBV19 and TRBJ2-1; 8 nucleotides line up with TRBD2. V lost 4 bases to trimming and J lost 8 bases; unmatched junction nucleotides: 13. Germline V lookup: CDR1 LNHDA, CDR2 SQIVND (reference sequence). The CDR3 has 16 residues. This CDR3 is CASSSVFGTRADEQFF. CDR3 bases: TGTGCCAGTAGTAGTGTATTTGGGACTAGGGCAGATGAGCAGTTCTTC.

The V gene is TRBV3-1 (or the pseudogene TRBV3-2), the J gene TRBJ2-7; tentative D call: TRBD1 (5 bases). This CDR3 region has 18 residues. The V end lost 0 bases, the J end lost 6 bases, and 24 bases lay between the germline ends. CDR1 and CDR2 from the germline V gene are LGHDT and YNNKEL (reference sequence). The CDR3 coding sequence is TGTGCCAGCAGCCAAGATCTCGTGGCTGGGGCCAGGTTAGGCGAGCAGTACTTC. The encoded protein is CASSQDLVAGARLGEQYF.

The V gene is TRBV4-2, the J gene TRBJ1-1; the D gene is possibly TRBD1 (6 bases). Trimming took 4 bases from V and 4 from J, leaving 7 bases between them. This CDR3 contains 12 residues. The germline V gene has CDR1 LGHNA and CDR2 YNFKEQ. In DNA, the CDR3 is TGTGCCAGCAGCCCACAGGGCACTGAAGCTTTCTTT. Translated: CASSPQGTEAFF.

The chain recombines TRBV28 with TRBJ2-3; 7 positions match TRBD1. Germline values: CDR1 MDHEN, CDR2 SYDVKM. The CDR3 extends over 19 amino acids. V was clipped by 2 bases and J by 1 base; unmatched bases: 15. Here the CDR3 reads CASSLPGQPIARRTDTQYF. The CDR3 DNA is TGTGCCAGCAGTTTACCGGGACAGCCCATAGCGAGGCGCACAGATACGCAGTATTTT.

The genes are TRBV9 and TRBJ1-4, with 8 positions matching TRBD1. The CDR3 consists of 16 residues. Germline trimming cut 7 bases from V and 0 bases from J; bases unmatched to any gene: 8. CDR1 SGDLS and CDR2 YYNGEE come from the germline V gene. The CDR3 DNA reads as TGTGCCAGCGGCCAGGGGGCTGTTGCAACTAATGAAAAACTGTTTTTT. It codes for CASGQGAVATNEKLFF.

This chain connects TRBV19 to TRBJ2-1, with TRBD2 identical over 9 bases. This CDR3 spans 15 amino acids. CDR1 and CDR2 (germline): LNHDA, SQIVND (reference sequence). After removal of 3 bases from V and 6 bases from J, the junction contained 6 bases not matched to a gene. The CDR3 bases are TGTGCCAGTAGTATGAGAGTAGCGGGAGTCAATGAGCAGTTCTTC. This encodes CASSMRVAGVNEQFF.